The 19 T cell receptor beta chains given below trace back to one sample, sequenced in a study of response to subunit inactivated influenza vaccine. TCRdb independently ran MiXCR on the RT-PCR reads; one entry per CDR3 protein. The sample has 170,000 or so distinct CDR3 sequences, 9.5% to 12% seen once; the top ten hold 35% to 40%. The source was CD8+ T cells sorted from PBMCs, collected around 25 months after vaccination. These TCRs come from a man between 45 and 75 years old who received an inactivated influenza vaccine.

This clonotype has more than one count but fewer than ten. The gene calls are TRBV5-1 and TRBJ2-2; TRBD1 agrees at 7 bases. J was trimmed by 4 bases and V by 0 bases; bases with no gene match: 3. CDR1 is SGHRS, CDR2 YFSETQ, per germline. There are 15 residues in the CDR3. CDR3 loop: CASSLDRGPTGELFF. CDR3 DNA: TGCGCCAGCAGCTTGGACAGGGGTCCCACCGGGGAGCTGTTTTTT.

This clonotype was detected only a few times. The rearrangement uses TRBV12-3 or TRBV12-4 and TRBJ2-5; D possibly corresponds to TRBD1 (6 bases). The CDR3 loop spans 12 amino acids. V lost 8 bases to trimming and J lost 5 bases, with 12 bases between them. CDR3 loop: CASGRGSETQYF. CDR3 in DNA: TGTGCCAGCGGAAGGGGGTCCGAGACCCAGTACTTC.

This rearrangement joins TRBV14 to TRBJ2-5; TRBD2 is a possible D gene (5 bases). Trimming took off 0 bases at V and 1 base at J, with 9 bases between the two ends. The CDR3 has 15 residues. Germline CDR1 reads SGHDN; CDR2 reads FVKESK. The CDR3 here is CASSQEAAVQETQYF. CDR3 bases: TGTGCCAGCAGCCAAGAAGCAGCGGTCCAAGAGACCCAGTACTTC.

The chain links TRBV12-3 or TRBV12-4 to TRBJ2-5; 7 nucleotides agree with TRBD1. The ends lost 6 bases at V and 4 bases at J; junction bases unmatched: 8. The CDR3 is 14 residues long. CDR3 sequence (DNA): TGTGCCAGCAGGGCGACAGGGAACGGAGAGACCCAGTACTTC. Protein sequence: CASRATGNGETQYF.

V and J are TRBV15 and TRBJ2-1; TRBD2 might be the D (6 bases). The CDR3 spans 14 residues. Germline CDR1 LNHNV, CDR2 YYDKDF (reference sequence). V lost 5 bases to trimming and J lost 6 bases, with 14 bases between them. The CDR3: CATSGDGSGNEQFF. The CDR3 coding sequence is TGTGCCACCAGCGGGGACGGGAGTGGCAATGAGCAGTTCTTC.

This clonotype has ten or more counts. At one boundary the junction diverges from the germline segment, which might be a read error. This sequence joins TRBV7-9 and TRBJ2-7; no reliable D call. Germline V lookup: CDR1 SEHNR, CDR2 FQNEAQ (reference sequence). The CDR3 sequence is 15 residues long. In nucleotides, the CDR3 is TGTGCCAGCGGCTTACCTTCACACTCCTCCTACGAGCAGTACTTC. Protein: CASGLPSHSSYEQYF.

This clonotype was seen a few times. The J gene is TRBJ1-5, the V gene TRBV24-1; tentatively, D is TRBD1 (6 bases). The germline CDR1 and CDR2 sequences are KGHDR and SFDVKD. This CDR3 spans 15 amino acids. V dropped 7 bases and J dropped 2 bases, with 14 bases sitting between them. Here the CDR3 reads CATSPGTLGNQPQHF. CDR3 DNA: TGTGCCACCAGCCCCGGGACATTAGGCAATCAGCCCCAGCATTTT.

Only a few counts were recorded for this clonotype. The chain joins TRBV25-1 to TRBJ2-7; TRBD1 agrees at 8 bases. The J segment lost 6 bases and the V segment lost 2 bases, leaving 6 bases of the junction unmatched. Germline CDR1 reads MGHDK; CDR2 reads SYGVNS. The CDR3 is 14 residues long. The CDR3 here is CASSEGQGPVEQYF. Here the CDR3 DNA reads TGTGCCAGCAGTGAAGGACAGGGCCCAGTCGAGCAGTACTTC.

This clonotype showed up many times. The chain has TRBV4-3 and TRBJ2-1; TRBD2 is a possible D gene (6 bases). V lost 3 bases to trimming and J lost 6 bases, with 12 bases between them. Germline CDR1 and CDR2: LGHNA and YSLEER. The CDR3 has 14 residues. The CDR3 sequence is CASSHITRGNEQFF. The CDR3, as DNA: TGCGCCAGCAGCCACATAACGCGGGGCAATGAGCAGTTCTTC.

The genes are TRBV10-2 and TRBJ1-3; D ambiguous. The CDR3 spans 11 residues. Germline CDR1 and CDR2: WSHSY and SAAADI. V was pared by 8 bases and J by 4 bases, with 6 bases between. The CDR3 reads CASGPGNTIYF. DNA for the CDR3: TGCGCCAGCGGGCCGGGAAACACCATATATTTT.

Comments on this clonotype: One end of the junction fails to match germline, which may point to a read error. CDR3 DNA sequence: TGTACCAGCAGTTCTGACAGGGACCAAGAGACCCAGTACTTC. Translated: CTSSSDRDQETQYF. The chain links TRBV7-9 to TRBJ2-5; 7 nucleotides match TRBD1. This CDR3 comprises 14 residues. Germline CDR1 and CDR2: SEHNR and FQNEAQ (reference sequence). Using reference TRBV7-9 and TRBJ2-5 for the parts outside the CDR3, the full variable domain is DTGVSQNPRHKITKRGQNVTFRCDPISEHNRLYWYRQTLGQGPEFLTYFQNEAQLEKSRLLSDRFSAERPKGSFSTLEIQRTEQGDSAMYLCTSSSDRDQETQYFGPGTRLLVL.

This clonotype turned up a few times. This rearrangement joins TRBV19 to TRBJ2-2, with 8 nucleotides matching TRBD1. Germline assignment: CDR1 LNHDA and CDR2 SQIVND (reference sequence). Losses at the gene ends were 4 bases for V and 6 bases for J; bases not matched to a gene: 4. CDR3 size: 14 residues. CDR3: CASSTGGASGELFF. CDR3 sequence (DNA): TGTGCCAGTAGTACAGGGGGCGCGTCCGGGGAGCTGTTTTTT.

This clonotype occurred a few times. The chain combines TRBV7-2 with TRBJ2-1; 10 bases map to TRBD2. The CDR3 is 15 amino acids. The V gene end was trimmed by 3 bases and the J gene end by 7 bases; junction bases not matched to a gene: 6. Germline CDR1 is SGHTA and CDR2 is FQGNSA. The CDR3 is CASSFSGGPGNEQFF. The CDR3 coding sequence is TGTGCCAGCAGCTTTAGCGGGGGGCCGGGGAATGAGCAGTTCTTC.

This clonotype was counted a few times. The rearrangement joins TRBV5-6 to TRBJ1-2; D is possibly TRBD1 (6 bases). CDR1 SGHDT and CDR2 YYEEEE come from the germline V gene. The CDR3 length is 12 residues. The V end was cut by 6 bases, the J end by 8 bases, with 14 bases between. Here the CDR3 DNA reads TGTGCCAGCAACAGGGCTGTCAACGGCTACACCTTC. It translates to CASNRAVNGYTF.

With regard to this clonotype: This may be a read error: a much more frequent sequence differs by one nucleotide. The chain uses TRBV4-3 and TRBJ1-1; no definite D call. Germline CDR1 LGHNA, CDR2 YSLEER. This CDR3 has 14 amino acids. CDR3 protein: CAGSQDGVNTEAFF. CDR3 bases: TGCGCCGGCAGCCAAGACGGGGTGAACACTGAAGCTTTCTTT.

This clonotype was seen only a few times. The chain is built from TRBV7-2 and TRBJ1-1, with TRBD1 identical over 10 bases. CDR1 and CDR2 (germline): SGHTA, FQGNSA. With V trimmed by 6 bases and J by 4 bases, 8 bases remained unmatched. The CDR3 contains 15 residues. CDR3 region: CASRWGQGTFTEAFF. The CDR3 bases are TGTGCCAGCAGATGGGGACAGGGGACCTTCACTGAAGCTTTCTTT.

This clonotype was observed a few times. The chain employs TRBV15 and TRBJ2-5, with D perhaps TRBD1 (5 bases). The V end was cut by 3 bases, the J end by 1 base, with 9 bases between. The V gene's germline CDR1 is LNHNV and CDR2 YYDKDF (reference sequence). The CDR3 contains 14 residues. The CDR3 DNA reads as TGTGCCACCAGCAGCCAGGGAAGCCAAGAGACCCAGTACTTC. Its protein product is CATSSQGSQETQYF. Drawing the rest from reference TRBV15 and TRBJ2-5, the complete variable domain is DAMVIQNPRYQVTQFGKPVTLSCSQTLNHNVMYWYQQKSSQAPKLLFHYYDKDFNNEADTPDNFQSRRPNTSFCFLDIRSPGLGDTAMYLCATSSQGSQETQYFGPGTRLLVL.

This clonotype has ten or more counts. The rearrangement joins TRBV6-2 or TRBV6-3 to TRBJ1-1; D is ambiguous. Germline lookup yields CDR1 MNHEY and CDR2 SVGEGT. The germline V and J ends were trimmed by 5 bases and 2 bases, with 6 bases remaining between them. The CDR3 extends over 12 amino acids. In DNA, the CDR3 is TGTGCCAGCAGTCGAACAAACACTGAAGCTTTCTTT. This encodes CASSRTNTEAFF.

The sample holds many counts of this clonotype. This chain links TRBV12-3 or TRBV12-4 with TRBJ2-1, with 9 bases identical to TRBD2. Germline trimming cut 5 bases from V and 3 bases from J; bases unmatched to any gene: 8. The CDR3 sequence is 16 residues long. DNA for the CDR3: TGTGCCAGCAGTGATATAGCGGGGGTGATCTACAATGAGCAGTTCTTC. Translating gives CASSDIAGVIYNEQFF.